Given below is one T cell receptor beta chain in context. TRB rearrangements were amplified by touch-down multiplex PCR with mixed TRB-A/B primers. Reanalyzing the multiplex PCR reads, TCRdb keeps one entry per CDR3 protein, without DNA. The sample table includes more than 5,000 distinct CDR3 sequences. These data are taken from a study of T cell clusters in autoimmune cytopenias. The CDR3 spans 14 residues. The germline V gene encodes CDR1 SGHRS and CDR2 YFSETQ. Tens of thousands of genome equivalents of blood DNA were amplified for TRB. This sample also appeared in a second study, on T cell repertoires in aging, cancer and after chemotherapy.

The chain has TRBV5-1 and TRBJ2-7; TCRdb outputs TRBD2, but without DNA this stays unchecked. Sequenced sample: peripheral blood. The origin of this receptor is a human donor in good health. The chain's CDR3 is CASSPQTSVYEQYF.